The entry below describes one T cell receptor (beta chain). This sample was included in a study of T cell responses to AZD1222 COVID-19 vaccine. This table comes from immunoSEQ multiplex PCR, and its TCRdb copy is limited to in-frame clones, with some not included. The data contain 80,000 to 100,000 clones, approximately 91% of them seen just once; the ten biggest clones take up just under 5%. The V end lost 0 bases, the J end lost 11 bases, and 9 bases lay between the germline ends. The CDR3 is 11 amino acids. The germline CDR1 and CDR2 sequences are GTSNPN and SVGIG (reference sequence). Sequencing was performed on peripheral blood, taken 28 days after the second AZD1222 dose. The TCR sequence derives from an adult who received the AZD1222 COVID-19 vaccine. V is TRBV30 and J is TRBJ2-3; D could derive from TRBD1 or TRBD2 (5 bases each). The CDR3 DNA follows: TGTGCCTGGAGTGTACGGGGCAAGCAGTATTTT. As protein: CAWSVRGKQYF.